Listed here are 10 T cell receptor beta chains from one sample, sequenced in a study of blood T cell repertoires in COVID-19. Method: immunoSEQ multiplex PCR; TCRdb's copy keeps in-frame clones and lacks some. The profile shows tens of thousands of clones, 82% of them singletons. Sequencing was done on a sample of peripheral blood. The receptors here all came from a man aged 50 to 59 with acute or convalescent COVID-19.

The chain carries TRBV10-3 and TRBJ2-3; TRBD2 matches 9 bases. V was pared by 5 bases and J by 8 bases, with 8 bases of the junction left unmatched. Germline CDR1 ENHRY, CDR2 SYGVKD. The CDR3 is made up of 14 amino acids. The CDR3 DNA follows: TGTGCCATCAGTCCGACTAGCGGCCTTACTACGCAGTATTTT. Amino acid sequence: CAISPTSGLTTQYF.

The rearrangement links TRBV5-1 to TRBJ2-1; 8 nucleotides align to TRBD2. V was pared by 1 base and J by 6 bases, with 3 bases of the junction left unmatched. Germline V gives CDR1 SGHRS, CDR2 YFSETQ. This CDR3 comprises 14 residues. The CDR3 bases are TGCGCCAGCAGCTTGACTAGCGGATCCAATGAGCAGTTCTTC. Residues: CASSLTSGSNEQFF.

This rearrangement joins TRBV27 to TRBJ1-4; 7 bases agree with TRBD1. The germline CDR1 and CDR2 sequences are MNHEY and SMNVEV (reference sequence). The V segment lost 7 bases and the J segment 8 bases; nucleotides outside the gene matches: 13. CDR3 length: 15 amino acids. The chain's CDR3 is CASTLLGQRTEKLFF. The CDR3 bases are TGTGCCAGCACCTTACTGGGACAGAGGACCGAAAAACTGTTTTTT.

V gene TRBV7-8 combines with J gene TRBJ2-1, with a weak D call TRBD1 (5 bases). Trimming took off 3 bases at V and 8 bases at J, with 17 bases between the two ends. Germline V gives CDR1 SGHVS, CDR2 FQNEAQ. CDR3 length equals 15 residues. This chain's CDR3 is CASSFLFVGADEQFF. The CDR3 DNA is TGTGCCAGCAGCTTCCTTTTCGTAGGGGCGGATGAGCAGTTCTTC. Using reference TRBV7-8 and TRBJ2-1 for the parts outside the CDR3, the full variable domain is GAGVSQSPRYKVAKRGQDVALRCDPISGHVSLFWYQQALGQGPEFLTYFQNEAQLDKSGLPSDRFFAERPEGSVSTLKIQRTQQEDSAVYLCASSFLFVGADEQFFGPGTRLTVL.

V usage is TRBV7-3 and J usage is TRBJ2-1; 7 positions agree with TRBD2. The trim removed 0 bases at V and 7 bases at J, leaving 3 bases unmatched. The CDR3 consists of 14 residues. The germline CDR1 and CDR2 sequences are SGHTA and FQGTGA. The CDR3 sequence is CASSLTSSGNEQFF. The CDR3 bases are TGTGCCAGCAGCTTAACATCTAGCGGTAATGAGCAGTTCTTC.

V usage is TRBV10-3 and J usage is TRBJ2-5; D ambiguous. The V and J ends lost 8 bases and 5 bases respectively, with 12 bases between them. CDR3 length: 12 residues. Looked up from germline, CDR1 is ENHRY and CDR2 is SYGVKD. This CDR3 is CAISGVAETQYF. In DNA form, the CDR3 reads TGTGCCATCTCCGGAGTGGCCGAGACCCAGTACTTC.

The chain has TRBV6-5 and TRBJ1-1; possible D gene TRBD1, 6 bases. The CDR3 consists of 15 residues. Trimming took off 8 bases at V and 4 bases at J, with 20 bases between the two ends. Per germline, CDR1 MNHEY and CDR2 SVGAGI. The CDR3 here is CASLQGLGASTEAFF. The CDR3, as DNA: TGTGCCAGCCTCCAGGGATTGGGGGCGTCCACTGAAGCTTTCTTT.

CDR3 protein: CASSQDSYGYTF. The CDR3 DNA reads TGTGCCAGCAGCCAAGACAGCTATGGCTACACCTTC. The chain carries TRBV7-9 and TRBJ1-2; D possibly corresponds to TRBD1 (5 bases). This CDR3 spans 12 amino acids. V was clipped by 5 bases and J by 4 bases, with 8 bases between them. Germline V gene data show CDR1 as SEHNR and CDR2 as FQNEAQ (reference sequence).

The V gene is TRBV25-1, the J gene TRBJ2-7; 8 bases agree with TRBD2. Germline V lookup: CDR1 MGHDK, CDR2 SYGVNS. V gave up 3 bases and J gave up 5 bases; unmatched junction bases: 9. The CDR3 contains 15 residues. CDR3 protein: CASSDGGGGTNEQYF. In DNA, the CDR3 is TGTGCCAGCAGTGACGGGGGCGGGGGGACGAACGAGCAGTACTTC.

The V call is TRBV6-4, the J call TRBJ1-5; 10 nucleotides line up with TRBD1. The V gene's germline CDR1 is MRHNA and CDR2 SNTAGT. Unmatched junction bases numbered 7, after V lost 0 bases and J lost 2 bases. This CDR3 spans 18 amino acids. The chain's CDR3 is CASSDSRDRGPGNQPQHF. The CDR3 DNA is TGTGCCAGCAGTGACTCTAGGGACAGGGGTCCGGGCAATCAGCCCCAGCATTTT.